This T cell receptor beta chain was captured by sequencing in a study of Graves' ophthalmopathy and Graves' hyperthyroidism. Study-level information: The term stable hyperthyroidism indicated an absence of ophthalmopathy within 18 months of follow-up.

Investigators amplified TCR beta CDR3 regions from RNA transcripts. The workflow started with a first-round RT-PCR run with HTBI primers and then moved on to a second-round multiplex PCR. TCRdb analysed the multiplex PCR reads with MiXCR anew, one entry per CDR3 protein. The sample includes a few hundred thousand distinct CDR3 sequences, less than 40% of them seen just once. A diagnosis was made from clinical symptoms together with serum thyroxine, TRAb, thyroid ultrasound and orbital computed tomography. V lost 4 bases, J lost 7 bases, and 5 bases stayed unmatched. The CDR3 contains 14 residues. Germline V CDR1 and CDR2: MGHRA, YSYEKL.

This clonotype was obtained from an adult man with Graves' hyperthyroidism. V and J are TRBV4-1 and TRBJ1-4; TRBD1 aligns across 8 bases. The specimen was peripheral blood or thyroid tissue (not recorded which). CDR3 sequence: CASSPGQESEKLFF. CDR3 in DNA: TGCGCCAGCAGCCCGGGACAGGAGAGTGAAAAACTGTTTTTT.